This TCR beta chain was captured in a study of T cell responses to AZD1222 COVID-19 vaccine. The germline gives CDR1 LNHNV, CDR2 YYDKDF (reference sequence). With 0 bases removed from V and 3 bases from J, the gap between germline ends came to 9 bases. The CDR3 has 14 amino acids. This clone was seen a single time. This table comes from immunoSEQ multiplex PCR, and its TCRdb copy is limited to in-frame clones, with some not included. The sample consists of approximately 120,000 clones, more than 70% of them appearing once. The clonotype originates from an adult who received the AZD1222 COVID-19 vaccine. The chain uses TRBV15 and TRBJ2-7; D unclear. Sequenced material: peripheral blood, taken 28 days after the second AZD1222 dose. The CDR3 DNA sequence: TGTGCCACCAGCAGAGATTGGGGTCACTACGAGCAGTACTTC. Translated: CATSRDWGHYEQYF.